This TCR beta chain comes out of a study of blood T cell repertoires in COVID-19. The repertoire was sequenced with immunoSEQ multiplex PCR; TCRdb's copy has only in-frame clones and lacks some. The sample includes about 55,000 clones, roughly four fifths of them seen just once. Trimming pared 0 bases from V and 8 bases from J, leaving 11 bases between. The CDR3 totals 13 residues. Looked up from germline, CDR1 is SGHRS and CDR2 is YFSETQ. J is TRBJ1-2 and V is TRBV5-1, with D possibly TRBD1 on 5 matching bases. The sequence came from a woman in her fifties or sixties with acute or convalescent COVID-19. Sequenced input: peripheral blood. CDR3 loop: CASSLVGGSGYTF. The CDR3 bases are TGCGCCAGCAGCTTGGTCGGGGGAAGCGGCTACACCTTC.